This TCR beta chain emerged from a study of blood T cell repertoires in COVID-19. The data were produced by immunoSEQ multiplex PCR, yet TCRdb's version contains in-frame clones alone and is incomplete. The data contain 150,000 to 200,000 clones, roughly 91% of them singletons. The CDR3 loop spans 11 amino acids. V lost 10 bases and J 1 base, leaving 7 bases between the germline ends. Per the germline V gene, CDR1 is SNHLY and CDR2 is FYNNEI. The chain carries TRBV2 and TRBJ1-1; tentatively, D is TRBD1 (6 bases). This receptor was obtained from a woman aged 45-60 years with acute or convalescent COVID-19. Sequencing was carried out using peripheral blood. The CDR3: CAIQGNTEAFF. In DNA form, the CDR3 reads TGTGCCATACAGGGGAACACTGAAGCTTTCTTT.